This T cell receptor (beta chain) stems from a study of radiotherapy plus CTLA-4 blockade in lung cancer. At the level of the study: Objective responses occurred in approximately 18% of patients; around 30% had disease control.

CTLA-4 blockade using ipilimumab, together with focal radiation, was received by patients with chemo-refractory metastatic non-small-cell lung cancer. This CDR3 region has 15 residues. The V gene's germline CDR1 is SGHTA and CDR2 FQGNSA. The junction had 7 bases not matched to a gene; V was cut back by 5 bases and J by 7 bases. Study results and caveats: The best prediction of response reportedly came from early blood T cell clone dynamics, with interferon-beta. Blood saw expansion of tumor-derived TCR clones after radiotherapy plus ipilimumab.

There are a few counts of this clone. Its antigen is currently unknown. Assay used: immunoSEQ multiplex PCR; TCRdb lists only in-frame clones, some missing. Here the sample spans more than 55,000 clones, about 80% being singletons. The chain couples TRBV7-2 to TRBJ2-2; 10 bases match TRBD2. The sequence was obtained from a human donor with non-small cell lung cancer whose response to radiotherapy plus ipilimumab could not be evaluated. The sequencing used peripheral blood, collected from a patient treated with radiotherapy plus ipilimumab. The CDR3 reads CASSPSGGANGELFF. CDR3 nucleotide sequence: TGTGCCAGCAGCCCCAGCGGGGGGGCAAACGGGGAGCTGTTTTTT.